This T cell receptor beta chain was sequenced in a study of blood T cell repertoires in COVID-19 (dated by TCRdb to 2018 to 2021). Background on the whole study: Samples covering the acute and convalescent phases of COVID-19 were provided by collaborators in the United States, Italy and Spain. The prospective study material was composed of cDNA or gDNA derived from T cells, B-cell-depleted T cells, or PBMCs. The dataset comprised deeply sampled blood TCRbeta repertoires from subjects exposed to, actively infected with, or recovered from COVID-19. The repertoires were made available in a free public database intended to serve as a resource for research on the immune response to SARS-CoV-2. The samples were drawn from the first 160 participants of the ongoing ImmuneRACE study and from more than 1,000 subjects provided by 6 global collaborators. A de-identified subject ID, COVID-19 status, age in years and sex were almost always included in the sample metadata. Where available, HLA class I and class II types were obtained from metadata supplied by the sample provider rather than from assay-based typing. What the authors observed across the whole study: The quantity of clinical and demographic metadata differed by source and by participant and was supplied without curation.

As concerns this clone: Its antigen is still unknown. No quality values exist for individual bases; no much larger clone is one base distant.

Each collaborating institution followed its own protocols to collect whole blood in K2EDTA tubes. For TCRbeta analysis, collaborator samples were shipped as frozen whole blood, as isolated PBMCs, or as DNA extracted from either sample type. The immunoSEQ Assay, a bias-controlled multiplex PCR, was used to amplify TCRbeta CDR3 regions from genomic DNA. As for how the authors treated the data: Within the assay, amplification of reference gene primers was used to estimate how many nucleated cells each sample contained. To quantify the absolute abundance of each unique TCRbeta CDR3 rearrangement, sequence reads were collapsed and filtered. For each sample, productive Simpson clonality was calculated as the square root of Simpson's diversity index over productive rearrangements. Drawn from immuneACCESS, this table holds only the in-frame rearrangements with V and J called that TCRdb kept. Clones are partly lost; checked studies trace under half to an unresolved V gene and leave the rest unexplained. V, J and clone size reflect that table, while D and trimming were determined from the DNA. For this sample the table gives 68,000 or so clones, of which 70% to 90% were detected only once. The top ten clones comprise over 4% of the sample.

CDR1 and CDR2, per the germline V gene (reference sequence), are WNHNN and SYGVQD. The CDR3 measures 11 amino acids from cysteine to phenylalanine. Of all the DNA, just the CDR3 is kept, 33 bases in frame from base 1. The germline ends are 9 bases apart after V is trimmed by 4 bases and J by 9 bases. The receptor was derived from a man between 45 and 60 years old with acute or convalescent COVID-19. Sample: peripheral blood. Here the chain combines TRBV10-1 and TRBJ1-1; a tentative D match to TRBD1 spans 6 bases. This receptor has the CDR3 CASSAGQKAFF. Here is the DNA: TGCGCCAGCAGTGCAGGACAGAAAGCTTTCTTT.